This TCR beta chain was recovered during a study of beta chain features in type 1 diabetes. What was sequenced were expressed TCRB transcripts, since all of the isolated RNA had been reverse transcribed. Profiled with immunoSEQ multiplex PCR; TCRdb holds only in-frame clones, not every one. This table holds approximately 200,000 clones, over 8.5% found once. The V gene end was trimmed by 4 bases and the J gene end by 4 bases; junction bases not matched to a gene: 7. The CDR3 covers 15 residues. In germline, CDR1 is SGHDT, CDR2 YYEEEE. The source of this sequence is a young woman in good health. The sequenced material came from naive CD4+ T cells from blood. This rearrangement joins TRBV5-6 to TRBJ2-1; 8 bases are a match to TRBD1. The CDR3 bases are TGTGCCAGCAGCGACCGGGACAGGAATTACAATGAGCAGTTCTTC. This translates into CASSDRDRNYNEQFF.